This T cell receptor beta chain is drawn from a study of cytomegalovirus exposure and HLA in healthy donors. CDR1 is PRHDT and CDR2 is FYEKMQ in the germline V gene (reference sequence). The V end was cut by 0 bases, the J end by 5 bases, with 22 bases between. CDR3 length: 18 amino acids. The PCR made use of 60 Vbeta and 13 Jbeta primers. The protocol was immunoSEQ multiplex PCR, while the TCRdb copy is restricted to in-frame clones and leaves out a portion. Of roughly 130,000 clones in the sample, roughly four fifths were seen once. The source material was PBMCs. This clonotype was obtained from a woman in her forties or fifties in good health and CMV-seropositive. The rearrangement links TRBV13 to TRBJ2-5; possible D gene TRBD2, 5 bases. The DNA for the CDR3 is TGTGCCAGCAGCTTAGGCCTTGTTGCTAGCCTCTTGGGGGAGACCCAGTACTTC. Translation: CASSLGLVASLLGETQYF.